This T cell receptor beta chain was identified during a study of T cells after yellow fever vaccination. The ends were cut back, 2 bases at V and 7 bases at J, with 14 bases in the middle. Germline CDR1 is MNHEY and CDR2 is SVGEGT. This CDR3 comprises 15 residues. In its sample, this clonotype was seen a few times. The antigen remains undetermined. TCRdb reprocessed the 5' RACE reads via MiXCR and lists one record per CDR3 protein. The table shows under 400,000 distinct CDR3 sequences, with 11% occurring only once. Study outcomes and limitations: FACS-sorted repertoires could contain abundant clonotypes contaminating from the bulk population. Primary-vaccination clones mostly resurfaced post-booster (just under 98% CD4, approximately 89% CD8).

The chain couples TRBV6-2 or TRBV6-3 to TRBJ2-2; D perhaps matches TRBD2 (5 bases). The sample was PBMCs, taken on the day of the first yellow fever vaccination. The clonotype was recovered from a man aged 18-30 years who received the YFV17D yellow fever vaccine. The CDR3 is CASSYLGVGFGELFF. CDR3 in DNA: TGTGCCAGCAGTTACCTCGGGGTAGGATTCGGGGAGCTGTTTTTT.